This T cell receptor (beta chain) was found in a study of identifying expanded T cells in peripheral blood. No infections or other immune events were documented during collection. Some clones are missing from TCRdb's copy, which holds only in-frame ones; the method was immunoSEQ multiplex PCR. This sample has about 94,000 clones, with roughly 90% found just once. The sample holds a few counts of this clone. As yet, its antigen is unknown. Germline CDR1 SNHLY, CDR2 FYNNEI. CDR3 length: 13 amino acids. V was trimmed by 9 bases and J by 11 bases, leaving 20 bases between them. Study results and limitations: Technical replicates showed around 1.2 changed clones; around 2 weeks 15 to 20; four weeks 19. Clone count variance between approximately two-week samples rose with total template count.

The chain joins TRBV2 to TRBJ1-5, with TRBD1 as a possible D gene (6 bases). The source of this sequence is a person between 18 and 75 years old in good health. The sequenced sample was blood. CDR3 DNA sequence: TGTGCCAGTTACCTTGGAGCGGGGGCTACCCAGCATTTT. The encoded protein is CASYLGAGATQHF.